This T cell receptor (beta chain) stems from a study of vaccination and CD4 T cells after COVID-19 (dated by TCRdb to the early 2020s). At the level of the whole study: In the convalescent cohort there were six males and four females, among whom were two Hispanic individuals, seven Caucasians, two Asians and one multiracial person. Each participant got two doses of either the Pfizer-BioNTech BNT162b2 vaccine (n=8) or the Moderna mRNA-1273 vaccine (n=2). Post-COVID blood samples were collected from convalescent patients a median of around 96 days after diagnosis, with a range of about 30 to 161 days. The time from the second vaccine dose to post-vaccine blood sampling had a median of roughly 79 days and ranged from 14 to 241 days. Culture stimuli were overlapping spike peptide pools from SARS-CoV-2 and from the common cold coronaviruses HCoV-NL63, HCoV-OC43 and HCoV-229E. Control cultures received a CEFX viral epitope pool as the positive control, an HIV-1 Nef peptide pool as the negative control, or no peptide. In fewer than 12 COVID-19 convalescent patients and several infection-naive healthy vaccine recipients, researchers compared the spike-specific CD4+ TCR repertoire from before mRNA vaccination with the repertoire from after. Overall study outcomes, separate from this receptor: Among the post-vaccine SARS-CoV-2-reactive clones in convalescent patients, a median around 90% showed up only after vaccination, which suggests vaccine-specific priming. Nearly all vaccine-specific clones in convalescent patients (304 of 307) were mono-reactive for SARS-CoV-2 spike rather than cross-reactive with common cold coronaviruses. The median count of SARS-CoV-2-reactive clonotypes went up from around 21 after infection to 38 after vaccination, although the change was not significant. The number of convalescent patients in the study was relatively small, and the study did not examine early timepoints following natural infection.

Library method: PCR. At the Johns Hopkins FTIC core, DNA from the cultured CD4+ T cells underwent TCR sequencing with the Oncomine TCR Beta short-read assay. The QIAamp micro DNA kit was used to extract genomic DNA from the cultured CD4+ T cells. Oncomine TCR Beta libraries from cultured CD4+ T cells were pooled using unique dual indexes and sequenced on an Illumina iSeq 100. The original pipeline was this. Non-productive sequences were removed, and CDR3s not starting with C, not ending with F or W, or shorter than 7 amino acids were discarded. The MANAFEST web application was used to identify antigen-specific clonotypes by comparing peptide-stimulated wells against reference wells and other culture wells. For a clone to be called positive, the clone needed an FDR below 0.05, an odds ratio above 5, and a productive frequency above 0.1% in at least two of three replicate wells. A clonotype counted as cross-reactive if it showed significant expansion both in the SARS-CoV-2 spike wells and in at least one common cold coronavirus spike condition. CDR3 homology was assessed with Levenshtein distances (stringdist) and unrooted phylogenetic trees (ape) in R version 3.6.1. Using fastp at Q25 and MiXCR, TCRdb reprocessed the public reads and kept productive beta chains. Entries are consolidated by CDR3 protein sequence, retaining the most common genes and DNA. TCRdb assigned the V and J calls; the authors' analysis was not used. Present in this sample are about 22,000 distinct CDR3 sequences, approximately 65% of which were seen just once. Together, the top ten hold about 23% of the sample.

Per the publication, the treatment or condition label means: approximately 10-day PBMC culture with coronavirus spike peptide pools or control peptides (ViraFEST assay). The study used the ViraFEST assay, which expanded antigen-specific T cells with peptide pools and then identified expanded clonotypes by TCR sequencing. Negative nucleocapsid antibody tests before and after vaccination confirmed that the healthy vaccine recipients had no prior SARS-CoV-2 infection. Around 2 million PBMCs per well were cultured in IMDM with roughly 4.8% human AB serum and 9 to 10 IU/ml IL-2, plus 10 ug/ml peptide pools. Half of the culture medium was replaced with fresh IL-2-containing medium on days 3 and 7. After 10 to 11 days of culture, CD4+ T cells were isolated by negative selection with the EasySep CD4+ T cell isolation kit. PBMCs were separated from whole blood using Ficoll-Paque Plus gradient centrifugation and then either used fresh or cryopreserved at -140C. Culture conditions were generally each tested in triplicate wells.

There are a few counts of this clonotype. Its antigen is unknown. Base qualities were left out, and no much larger clone turns up one base away. The germline V gene (reference sequence) specifies GTSNPN as CDR1 and SVGIG as CDR2. After removal of 1 base from V and 6 bases from J, the junction retains 2 bases not matched to a gene. CDR3 length: 14 amino acids, cysteine to phenylalanine. The read is trimmed to its CDR3 DNA, 42 bases read in frame from base 1. The receptor's source is a human donor who received a COVID-19 vaccine. The specimen comprised CD4+ T cells from blood, cultured in vitro, sampled before SARS-CoV-2 vaccination. The chain links TRBV30 with TRBJ1-5, and 11 bases in between align with TRBD1. The nucleotides are TGTGCCTGGAGTGAAGGGACAGGGGGTCAGCCCCAGCATTTT. This is translated as CAWSEGTGGQPQHF.